These T cell receptor beta chains were read from a single sample in a study of cytomegalovirus exposure and HLA in healthy donors. Assay used: immunoSEQ multiplex PCR; TCRdb lists only in-frame clones, some missing. This table holds 70,000 to 90,000 clones, more than 75% found once. Source material: PBMCs. These receptors originate from a male donor in good health and CMV-seropositive. The CDR3 runs from the conserved cysteine through the conserved F or W. D genes are given only for firm matches. The size of a clone is reported for some rows only, either as once, few or many, or as a class for expanded clones.

V gene	J gene	D gene	CDR3 length	clone size	CDR3 DNA	CDR3 protein
TRBV19	TRBJ1-1	TRBD1	14	.	TGTGCCAGTAGCGGACAGGGGATGAACACTGAAGCTTTCTTT	CASSGQGMNTEAFF
TRBV10-3	TRBJ2-4	.	13	.	TGTGCCATCAGGCGGGACTCCATTGACATTCAGTACTTC	CAIRRDSIDIQYF
TRBV6-4	TRBJ2-2	.	14	once	TGTGCCAGCAGTGGTCTTCTAAACACCGGGGAGCTGTTTTTT	CASSGLLNTGELFF
TRBV11-1	TRBJ2-7	.	14	.	TGTGCCAGCAGCTTAGAGGCGGGGACCTACGAGCAGTACTTC	CASSLEAGTYEQYF
TRBV6-1	TRBJ2-7	.	14	.	TGTGCCAGCGGAAGGGGCTTTACCGCCCACGAGCAGTACTTC	CASGRGFTAHEQYF
TRBV9	TRBJ2-7	TRBD1	16	few	TGTGCCAGCAGCCTTAACCCGGACAGGGGAGAGAGGGAGCAGTACTTC	CASSLNPDRGEREQYF
TRBV12-5	TRBJ1-2	TRBD1	13	.	TGTGCTAGTGGAAAGACAGGGGCCAGCGGCTACACCTTC	CASGKTGASGYTF
TRBV29-1	TRBJ2-2	TRBD2	16	.	TGCAGCGTTACGGGACAACTAGCGGGAGGCACCGGGGAGCTGTTTTTT	CSVTGQLAGGTGELFF
TRBV5-4	TRBJ1-2	.	14	few	TGTGCCAGCAGCTTGGATGGGGGCAACTATGGCTACACCTTC	CASSLDGGNYGYTF
TRBV5-4	TRBJ1-4	.	15	.	TGTGCCAGCAGCTCCCAATCGGGGGGGAATGAAAAACTGTTTTTT	CASSSQSGGNEKLFF
TRBV6-6	TRBJ2-7	TRBD1	12	once	TGTGCCATTGGGACAGGGATCTACGAGCAGTACTTC	CAIGTGIYEQYF
TRBV4-3	TRBJ1-5	.	14	.	TGCGCCAGCAGCCAGACATATAGCAATCAGCCCCAGCATTTT	CASSQTYSNQPQHF
TRBV2	TRBJ2-1	TRBD2	13	.	TGTGCCAGCTCTAGCGGCTCCTACAATGAGCAGTTCTTC	CASSSGSYNEQFF
TRBV11-2	TRBJ1-1	.	15	.	TGTGCCAGCAGCTTAGAAGGGGCCCTGAACACTGAAGCTTTCTTT	CASSLEGALNTEAFF
TRBV27	TRBJ2-4	TRBD1	15	.	TGTGCCAGCAGACCTCCCGGGACAGGGTTCTACATTCAGTACTTC	CASRPPGTGFYIQYF
TRBV7-3	TRBJ1-5	.	21	.	TGTGCCAGCAGCTTAAACGGTGGCAGGGTCATCAATAATATAAAGGATCAGCCCCAGCATTTT	CASSLNGGRVINNIKDQPQHF
TRBV29-1	TRBJ2-3	.	13	few	TGCAGCGTTGATGAGGGATTCACAGATACGCAGTATTTT	CSVDEGFTDTQYF
TRBV30	TRBJ1-1	.	16	.	TGTGCCTGGAGTCCTATCATTACAGGGAAGAACACTGAAGCTTTCTTT	CAWSPIITGKNTEAFF
TRBV6-6	TRBJ1-2	TRBD1	14	.	TGTGCCAGCACCGACAGGGGCGCAGACTATGGCTACACCTTC	CASTDRGADYGYTF